These 3 T cell receptor beta chains were sequenced from one sample in a study of shared T cell receptors in the human thymus. Sequenced by immunoSEQ multiplex PCR; TCRdb stores in-frame clones only, minus some. This table holds roughly 660,000 clones, 88% found once. A further study also used this sample, focusing on human thymus T cells.

Input material: thymocytes. The receptor set was obtained from a boy under two years old with a congenital heart defect.

The V and J genes are TRBV6-1 and TRBJ1-1; tentative D call: TRBD1 (6 bases). This CDR3 is built from 12 residues. Trimming pared 7 bases from V and 6 bases from J, leaving 12 bases between. Germline V gene data show CDR1 as MNHNS and CDR2 as SASEGT. The CDR3 sequence is CASNNTGSEAFF. The DNA of the CDR3 is TGTGCCAGCAATAACACAGGGTCTGAAGCTTTCTTT.

The J gene is TRBJ2-7, the V gene TRBV5-4; 9 bases are a match to TRBD2. The CDR3 covers 17 residues. Germline CDR1 and CDR2: SGHNT and YYREEE (reference sequence). The ends lost 0 bases at V and 5 bases at J; junction bases unmatched: 12. In nucleotides, the CDR3 is TGTGCCAGCAGCTTGGCCCCAGCGGGAGGTTGGAAAAACGAGCAGTACTTC. It specifies CASSLAPAGGWKNEQYF.

J is TRBJ1-1 and V is TRBV30; a weak D match, TRBD1 (6 bases). Germline values: CDR1 GTSNPN, CDR2 SVGIG (reference sequence). CDR3 length equals 13 residues. Trimming removed 8 bases at V and 7 bases at J, with 20 bases between. The CDR3 DNA follows: TGTGCCCCTATTCGGGGGGGGGCGGTTGAAGCTTTCTTT. Its translation: CAPIRGGAVEAFF.